This paragraph covers one TCR beta chain sequence. This clonotype has ten or more counts. What this receptor recognizes is not known. Within one base of it there is no much larger clone, and no base qualities were kept. Library prep was done by 5' RACE. The instrument given in TCRdb is Illumina HiSeq 2500. A second roughly 7 to 11 cycle PCR used a sample-barcoded 5' primer and a J-beta primer mix. A template-switch 5' adaptor carrying 12 random nucleotides introduced a unique molecular identifier onto each TCR beta cDNA molecule. At least 3 million CDR3-containing paired-end reads were obtained from each sample. First-strand cDNA synthesis was performed from all RNA using the Mint cDNA synthesis kit, with priming by a TRBC-specific oligonucleotide. After uracil-DNA glycosylase treatment, a first 18-cycle PCR used universal primers M1SS and BC2_uni_R on all cDNA. As for how the authors treated the data: Normalization of each sample was performed by random selection of 1 million high-quality reads, each carrying a distinct molecular identifier. Instead of being binned into consensus sequences, reads that shared molecular identifiers were thrown out. MiTCR, with a Q25 quality threshold and the strictest error-elimination algorithm, was used for CDR3 identification, clonotype clustering and error correction. A nonparametric unseen species model with Euler transformation was used to estimate lower-bound total TCR beta diversity. TCRdb itself trimmed the public reads at Q25 with fastp, ran MiXCR and retained productive beta chains. CDR3 protein duplicates are merged, each entry listing the most common genes and DNA. In this record, the V and J calls reflect TCRdb's handling and not the investigators' own analysis. This sample comprises hundreds of thousands of distinct CDR3 sequences, about a third of them detected only once. The ten largest account for 15% of the sample.

This entry is derived from a study of blood T cells in healthy people across ages (dated by TCRdb to the mid-2010s). With regard to the full study: Template switching captured roughly one uniquely barcoded TCR beta cDNA molecule per two T cells in model experiments. Using deep sequencing normalized with unique cDNA molecular identifiers, the study measured how TCR beta repertoire diversity changes with age. The donors were split into four age groups: young (average approximately 16 years), middle-aged (39), aged (62) and long-lived (over 80). To avoid experimental bias, donors of different ages were spread randomly across the sequencing lanes. Using the same blood draw, the study looked at two additional independent replicas of 1 million unique cDNA reads for two donors, one aged 18 to 30 and the other aged 80 or older.

Summary of the overall study and its limitations: Compared with the aged group, more naive CD4+ T cells, fewer expanded clones and increased TCR diversity were shown by the long-lived group, suggesting age selection. The CMV infection status of donors was not known, potentially confounding age-related changes in expanded clonotypes. Conclusive comparison of naive and antigen-experienced compartments was prevented by the profiling of bulk unsorted PBMCs. Observed TCR beta diversity per million T cells fell roughly linearly with age, and a significant reduction was already apparent by age about 38. Observed TCR beta diversity correlated strongly with the percentage of naive T cells measured by flow cytometry. Estimates of total diversity based on one million sequenced T cells were regarded as lower bounds and as underestimates.

The CDR3 goes from the cysteine to the phenylalanine over 17 residues. Only CDR3 DNA is held: 51 bases, read in frame from base 1. Germline trimming: 1 base from V, 3 bases from J; junction bases outside gene matches: 3. Based on the germline V gene, the CDR1 and CDR2 sequences are LGHNA and YNFKEQ. The donors were roughly 38 Caucasian individuals from Russia, aged 6 to 90 years, who were systemically healthy. Each donor gave approximately 10 milliliters of peripheral blood, collected into EDTA-treated Vacutainer tubes. PBMCs were isolated by Ficoll-Paque density-gradient centrifugation, with at least 6 million obtained per sample. Total RNA, at least 6 micrograms per sample, was extracted from PBMCs with Trizol reagent. The percentages of naive CD45RAhigh/CD27high T cells were determined by flow cytometry on a PBMC aliquot from every donor.

Recombination connected TRBV4-2 to TRBJ2-5, and TRBD2 aligns with 15 junction nucleotides. The sequenced sample was blood. The receptor comes from a woman older than 75 in good health. Donor details come from another sample of the same person, matched by shared clones. The CDR3 has the sequence CASSQAGLAGGKETQYF. The DNA sequence is TGTGCCAGCAGCCAAGCCGGACTAGCGGGGGGGAAAGAGACCCAGTACTTC.